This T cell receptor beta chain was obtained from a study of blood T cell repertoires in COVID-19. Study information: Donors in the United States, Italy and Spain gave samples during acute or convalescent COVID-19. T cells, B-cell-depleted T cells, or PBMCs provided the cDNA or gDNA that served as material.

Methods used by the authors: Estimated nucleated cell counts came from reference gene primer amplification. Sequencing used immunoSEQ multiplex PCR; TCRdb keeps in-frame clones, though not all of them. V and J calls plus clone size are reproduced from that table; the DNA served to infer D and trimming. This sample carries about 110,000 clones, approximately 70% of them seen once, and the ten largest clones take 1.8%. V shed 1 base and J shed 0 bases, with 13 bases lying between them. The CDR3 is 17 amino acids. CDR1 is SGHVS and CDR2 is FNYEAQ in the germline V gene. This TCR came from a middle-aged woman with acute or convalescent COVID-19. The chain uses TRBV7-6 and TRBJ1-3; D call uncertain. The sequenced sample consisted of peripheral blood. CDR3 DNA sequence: TGTGCCAGCAGCTTAGGTCTACTCCGCGACTCTGGAAACACCATATATTTT. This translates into CASSLGLLRDSGNTIYF.